The 21 T cell receptor beta chains in this list originate from one sample, sequenced in a study of response to subunit inactivated influenza vaccine. TCRdb processed the RT-PCR reads anew with MiXCR; each CDR3 protein has one entry. The sample lists 600,000 to 700,000 distinct CDR3 sequences; approximately 14% were seen once. The starting material was PBMCs from blood, obtained 14 to 15 days before vaccination. These TCRs come from a man aged 50 to 60 who received an inactivated influenza vaccine.

The chain combines TRBV18 with TRBJ2-7; the match to TRBD1 covers 10 bases. Germline V gives CDR1 KGHSH, CDR2 LQKENI. This CDR3 is 17 amino acids long. The ends lost 3 bases at V and 1 base at J; junction bases unmatched: 9. The CDR3 reads CASSPVAGTGVSYEQYF. In nucleotides, the CDR3 is TGTGCCAGCTCACCTGTAGCAGGGACAGGGGTTTCCTACGAGCAGTACTTC.

This clonotype occurred many times. The chain combines TRBV29-1 with TRBJ2-1; 11 bases align to TRBD1. This CDR3 has 12 residues. V lost 7 bases to trimming and J lost 9 bases; unmatched junction nucleotides: 5. Germline CDR1 is SQVTM and CDR2 is ANQGSEA. The CDR3 sequence: CSAGQGAGEQFF. CDR3 coding DNA: TGCAGCGCCGGACAGGGGGCTGGTGAGCAGTTCTTC.

V usage is TRBV19 and J usage is TRBJ2-7; 11 nucleotides match TRBD1. V dropped 5 bases and J dropped 4; count of bases not matched to a gene: 10. Germline V gene sequence: CDR1 LNHDA, CDR2 SQIVND (reference sequence). The CDR3 runs 16 residues. CDR3 loop: CASSPSVDRGRYEQYF. The CDR3 coding sequence is TGTGCCAGTAGTCCTTCCGTGGACAGGGGGCGGTACGAGCAGTACTTC.

This rearrangement joins TRBV21-1 to TRBJ2-7; TRBD2 reflects the table's D call only, with no check against the DNA. TRBV21-1 is classified as a pseudogene. The CDR3 covers 15 residues. In DNA, the CDR3 is TGTGCCAGCAGCAAAGCGACTAGCGGGAGCTACGAGCAGTACTTC. Amino acid sequence: CASSKATSGSYEQYF.

This clonotype has only a few counts. The rearrangement links TRBV3-1 to TRBJ2-5; the D is unclear. The CDR3 is made up of 17 amino acids. V was shortened by 1 base and J by 7 bases, with 22 bases between the two germline ends. Per germline, CDR1 LGHDT and CDR2 YNNKEL (reference sequence). The CDR3: CASSQVVAASAAGTQYF. The CDR3 region has the DNA TGTGCCAGCAGCCAAGTGGTAGCAGCCTCTGCCGCCGGGACCCAGTACTTC.

This chain uses TRBV24-1 with TRBJ2-2; tentatively, D is TRBD2 (5 bases). The germline gives CDR1 KGHDR, CDR2 SFDVKD. The germline V and J ends were trimmed by 5 bases and 5 bases, with 8 bases remaining between them. The CDR3 is 13 residues long. The CDR3 here is CATSVARTGELFF. CDR3 nucleotides: TGTGCCACCAGTGTAGCGAGGACCGGGGAGCTGTTTTTT.

This clonotype was found a few times. V usage is TRBV3-1 and J usage is TRBJ2-5; D could derive from TRBD1 or TRBD2 (7 bases each). V was shortened by 4 bases and J by 2 bases, with 23 bases between the two germline ends. This CDR3 contains 18 residues. CDR1 and CDR2 (germline): LGHDT, YNNKEL (reference sequence). The CDR3: CASSLGARGGAWQETQYF. The CDR3 DNA follows: TGTGCCAGCAGCCTGGGGGCCAGGGGGGGGGCCTGGCAAGAGACCCAGTACTTC.

This clonotype has just a few counts. The chain joins TRBV6-1 to TRBJ2-2; D is possibly TRBD2 (5 bases). CDR3 size: 16 residues. V was trimmed by 4 bases and J by 1 base, leaving 13 bases between them. Germline CDR1 and CDR2: MNHNS and SASEGT. Written as DNA, the CDR3 is TGTGCCAGCAGTGGGACTCCGCTTCGGAACACCGGGGAGCTGTTTTTT. Encoded protein: CASSGTPLRNTGELFF.

This clonotype was detected only a few times. This sequence joins TRBV6-2 or TRBV6-3 and TRBJ2-7; D gene uncertain. CDR3 length equals 14 residues. The germline gives CDR1 MNHEY, CDR2 SVGEGT. V lost 6 bases and J lost 3, with 15 bases in between. DNA for the CDR3: TGTGCCAGCAGCCCGAGAATGTCCAACTACGAGCAGTACTTC. It translates to CASSPRMSNYEQYF.

This chain links TRBV3-1 with TRBJ1-4; D remains ambiguous. This CDR3 region has 14 residues. With 1 base removed from V and 8 bases from J, the gap between germline ends came to 11 bases. Germline loops: CDR1 LGHDT, CDR2 YNNKEL (reference sequence). CDR3 sequence: CASSQAEPAEKLFF. CDR3 nucleotide sequence: TGTGCCAGCAGCCAAGCGGAGCCCGCCGAAAAACTGTTTTTT.

This clonotype appeared a few times. V gene TRBV6-1 combines with J gene TRBJ1-1; D gene ambiguous. Trimming took off 5 bases at V and 4 bases at J, with 14 bases between the two ends. From germline, CDR1 is MNHNS and CDR2 SASEGT. The CDR3 has 14 amino acids. CDR3 nucleotide sequence: TGTGCCAGCAGTCCCCGGACGGTCCCCACTGAAGCTTTCTTT. Its protein is CASSPRTVPTEAFF.

This clonotype was observed a few times. The chain uses TRBV18 and TRBJ1-2; TRBD1 matches at 9 bases. The V gene's germline CDR1 is KGHSH and CDR2 LQKENI. Losses at the gene ends were 5 bases for V and 7 bases for J; bases not matched to a gene: 11. The length of the CDR3 is 15 residues. Here the CDR3 reads CASSSQSDRGAGYTF. CDR3 coding DNA: TGTGCCAGCTCATCGCAGTCGGACAGGGGAGCTGGCTACACCTTC.

This clonotype was seen at least ten times. This chain links TRBV20-1 with TRBJ2-5; D unclear. V was trimmed by 6 bases and J by 5 bases, leaving 10 bases between them. The CDR3 loop spans 11 amino acids. CDR1 DFQATT and CDR2 SNEGSKA come from the germline V gene (reference sequence). CDR3 in DNA: TGCAGTGCACTCGGCACGGAGACCCAGTACTTC. It specifies CSALGTETQYF.

V is TRBV15 and J is TRBJ2-5, with D possibly matching TRBD2 (6 bases). V dropped 0 bases and J dropped 5 bases, with 16 bases sitting between them. The germline V gene has CDR1 LNHNV and CDR2 YYDKDF (reference sequence). This CDR3 spans 16 amino acids. CDR3 loop: CATSRDRSKGRETQYF. CDR3 bases: TGTGCCACCAGCAGAGATAGGAGTAAGGGGAGGGAGACCCAGTACTTC. Complete variable domain (other parts from reference TRBV15 and TRBJ2-5): DAMVIQNPRYQVTQFGKPVTLSCSQTLNHNVMYWYQQKSSQAPKLLFHYYDKDFNNEADTPDNFQSRRPNTSFCFLDIRSPGLGDTAMYLCATSRDRSKGRETQYFGPGTRLLVL.

This clonotype has a count of ten or more. The chain couples TRBV7-9 to TRBJ2-3; D not certain. V was shortened by 8 bases and J by 0 bases, with 9 bases between the two germline ends. CDR3 length: 13 amino acids. The germline gives CDR1 SEHNR, CDR2 FQNEAQ (reference sequence). CDR3 protein: CASLRRSTDTQYF. Here the CDR3 DNA reads TGTGCCAGCCTGAGGCGTAGCACAGATACGCAGTATTTT.

This clonotype has a handful of counts. The V call is TRBV7-2, the J call TRBJ2-3; TRBD1 matches at 8 bases. The trim removed 3 bases at V and 5 bases at J, leaving 7 bases unmatched. From germline, CDR1 is SGHTA and CDR2 FQGNSA. CDR3 length: 15 residues. CDR3 sequence (DNA): TGTGCCAGCAGCTTTATCAGGGGGCAGGGAGATACGCAGTATTTT. Amino acids: CASSFIRGQGDTQYF.

The gene calls are TRBV11-2 and TRBJ2-2, with a possible D match to TRBD2 (6 bases). Germline V gene sequence: CDR1 SGHAT, CDR2 FQNNGV. The CDR3 sequence is 15 residues long. The V end was cut by 4 bases, the J end by 6 bases, with 15 bases between. The CDR3 DNA reads TGTGCCAGCAGCTCTACCTGGGAGGATGCCGGGGAGCTGTTTTTT. Encoded protein: CASSSTWEDAGELFF. Together with reference TRBV11-2 and TRBJ2-2, the CDR3 gives the full variable domain: EAGVAQSPRYKIIEKRQSVAFWCNPISGHATLYWYQQILGQGPKLLIQFQNNGVVDDSQLPKDRFSAERLKGVDSTLKIQPAKLEDSAVYLCASSSTWEDAGELFFGEGSRLTVL.

This clonotype was picked up a small number of times. The rearrangement joins TRBV7-9 to TRBJ2-1, with D hard to call. Deletions cut 5 bases from V and 0 bases from J, with 14 bases between. Germline V CDR1 and CDR2: SEHNR, FQNEAQ (reference sequence). This CDR3 has 16 residues. CDR3 DNA: TGTGCCAGCAGCCCCCGTTCGTCTAGCTCCTACAATGAGCAGTTCTTC. Translating it yields CASSPRSSSSYNEQFF.

This chain links TRBV12-3 or TRBV12-4 with TRBJ2-7, with 7 bases fitting TRBD1. The ends lost 7 bases at V and 6 bases at J; junction bases unmatched: 12. The CDR3 spans 14 residues. The CDR3 protein is CASTQDRVSGEQYF. Written as DNA, the CDR3 is TGTGCCAGCACCCAAGACAGGGTCTCAGGCGAGCAGTACTTC.

With regard to this clonotype: Sequence at one end of the junction differs from germline and may be a read error. This sequence joins TRBV5-1 and TRBJ2-1; D gene ambiguous. The CDR3 totals 14 residues. Per germline, CDR1 SGHRS and CDR2 YFSETQ. The CDR3 here is CATSVGSLADEQFF. The CDR3, as DNA: TGCGCCACCAGCGTGGGTTCCCTCGCGGATGAGCAGTTCTTC.

The chain uses TRBV25-1 and TRBJ2-1; 7 bases align to TRBD1. CDR3 length equals 14 residues. The germline V gene encodes CDR1 MGHDK and CDR2 SYGVNS. V gave up 6 bases and J gave up 6 bases; unmatched junction bases: 8. CDR3 loop: CASSVSGTANEQFF. CDR3 bases: TGTGCCAGCAGCGTTTCCGGGACAGCCAATGAGCAGTTCTTC.